The T cell receptor beta chain under discussion was sequenced for a study of patients and donors after allogeneic stem cell transplantation. Trimming took 1 base from V and 9 from J; bases not matched to a gene: 5. The V gene's germline CDR1 is LGHDT and CDR2 YNNKEL (reference sequence). The CDR3 spans 14 residues. In TCRdb, the RT-PCR reads were re-called with MiXCR into one record per CDR3 protein. The repertoire consists of tens of thousands of distinct CDR3 sequences, with approximately 5.2% occurring once and the leading ten covering about 2.8%. The table lists this clonotype with many counts. The source material was blood, either unsorted or a sorted T cell fraction (not recorded which). The rearrangement joins TRBV3-1 to TRBJ2-1; TRBD2 matches 8 bases. The clonotype was recovered from a human donor who was either an allogeneic HSCT recipient or a stem cell or donor lymphocyte infusion donor (not recorded which). It is not recorded whose cells these are; they may come from a transplant donor. The CDR3: CASSQAGGGGEQFF. The CDR3 bases are TGTGCCAGCAGCCAAGCCGGGGGGGGAGGTGAGCAGTTCTTC.